The 23 T cell receptor beta chains reported below all come from one sample, sequenced in a study of blood T cell repertoires in COVID-19. Sequencing used immunoSEQ multiplex PCR; TCRdb keeps in-frame clones, though not all of them. The table lists fewer than 60,000 clones, approximately 80% of them singletons. Input material: peripheral blood. Receptors originate from an elderly man with COVID-19, enrolled during active disease.

The chain recombines TRBV5-1 with TRBJ1-1, with 10 bases fitting TRBD1. The CDR3 runs to 18 residues. J lost 4 bases, V lost 2 bases, and 14 bases had no gene match. CDR1 and CDR2 (germline): SGHRS, YFSETQ. The CDR3 DNA follows: TGCGCCAGCAGCTTAGCCGACAGGGGGCGAAATCGGCGCACTGAAGCTTTCTTT. It codes for CASSLADRGRNRRTEAFF.

This clone has just a few counts. The gene calls are TRBV11-2 and TRBJ1-4; D is undetermined. Germline CDR1 reads SGHAT; CDR2 reads FQNNGV. Deletions cut 5 bases from V and 8 bases from J, with 9 bases between. The CDR3 is 12 amino acids. The CDR3 sequence is CASSPPEEKLFF. For the CDR3, the DNA is TGTGCCAGCAGCCCGCCCGAGGAAAAACTGTTTTTT.

V usage is TRBV24-1 and J usage is TRBJ2-2; perhaps TRBD1 as D (5 bases). Between the trimmed V and J ends, which lost 3 bases and 3 bases, there was a span of 10 bases. CDR1 KGHDR and CDR2 SFDVKD come from the germline V gene. The CDR3 consists of 15 residues. The CDR3 DNA reads TGTGCCACCAGTGATAGGAAGGGGTACACCGGGGAGCTGTTTTTT. Protein sequence: CATSDRKGYTGELFF.

J is TRBJ1-2 and V is TRBV24-1; D is perhaps TRBD1 (5 bases). Germline V CDR1 and CDR2: KGHDR, SFDVKD. The CDR3 runs to 15 residues. The V and J ends lost 4 bases and 4 bases respectively, with 15 bases between them. The CDR3 spells CATSDPSTGPYGYTF. The CDR3 DNA follows: TGTGCCACCAGTGACCCTAGTACAGGTCCCTATGGCTACACCTTC.

CDR3 sequence: CAISKLRDRGRTGYGYTF. CDR3 DNA: TGTGCCATCAGCAAACTCCGGGACAGGGGACGTACGGGCTATGGCTACACCTTC. The chain couples TRBV10-3 to TRBJ1-2; TRBD1 matches at 10 bases. Trimming removed 6 bases from V and 4 bases from J; junction bases left unmatched: 17. The CDR3 is 18 residues long. Germline assignment: CDR1 ENHRY and CDR2 SYGVKD.

The rearrangement links TRBV6-1 to TRBJ1-1; D perhaps matches TRBD1 (5 bases). Germline V gene sequence: CDR1 MNHNS, CDR2 SASEGT. V was clipped by 3 bases and J by 5 bases, with 13 bases between them. This CDR3 has 14 residues. CDR3 loop: CASSDRVDVTEAFF. The CDR3 DNA is TGTGCCAGCAGTGACAGGGTTGACGTGACTGAAGCTTTCTTT.

V usage is TRBV3-1 (or the pseudogene TRBV3-2) and J usage is TRBJ2-5; 13 bases map to TRBD2. CDR1 and CDR2 (germline): LGHDT, YNNKEL (reference sequence). V shed 2 bases and J 2 bases; nucleotides not matched to a gene: 2. The CDR3 is 16 residues long. The CDR3 DNA follows: TGTGCCAGCAGCCAAACTAGCGGGGGGGCACAAGAGACCCAGTACTTC. This gives the protein CASSQTSGGAQETQYF.

The CDR3 reads CASSLATGQNQETQYF. CDR3 DNA sequence: TGTGCCAGCAGCTTAGCTACGGGACAGAACCAAGAGACCCAGTACTTC. The chain employs TRBV7-9 and TRBJ2-5; TRBD1 aligns across 7 bases. J was trimmed by 0 bases and V by 0 bases; bases with no gene match: 4. This CDR3 contains 16 residues. CDR1 SEHNR and CDR2 FQNEAQ come from the germline V gene (reference sequence). Filled out from reference TRBV7-9 and TRBJ2-5, the complete variable domain reads DTGVSQNPRHKITKRGQNVTFRCDPISEHNRLYWYRQTLGQGPEFLTYFQNEAQLEKSRLLSDRFSAERPKGSFSTLEIQRTEQGDSAMYLCASSLATGQNQETQYFGPGTRLLVL.

The genes are TRBV9 and TRBJ2-3; tentative D call: TRBD1 (6 bases). The CDR3 is made up of 15 amino acids. The germline V gene has CDR1 SGDLS and CDR2 YYNGEE. Trimming pared 3 bases from V and 4 bases from J, leaving 15 bases between. The CDR3 region has the DNA TGTGCCAGCAGCGCACATCTCCAGGGGTCAGATACGCAGTATTTT. Its protein product is CASSAHLQGSDTQYF.

V gene TRBV6-5 combines with J gene TRBJ1-1; D ambiguous. V gave up 6 bases and J gave up 4 bases, with 6 bases separating them. Germline CDR1 MNHEY, CDR2 SVGAGI. This CDR3 comprises 11 residues. CDR3 bases: TGTGCCAGCAGGGAGGGCACTGAAGCTTTCTTT. Translating gives CASREGTEAFF.

The chain has TRBV18 and TRBJ2-2, with D perhaps matching TRBD2 (5 bases). This CDR3 has 14 amino acids. Germline V gene lookup returns CDR1 KGHSH and CDR2 LQKENI. V lost 5 bases and J 3 bases, leaving 10 bases between the germline ends. The CDR3 protein is CASSSPGDTGELFF. The CDR3 DNA sequence: TGTGCCAGCTCATCCCCCGGGGACACCGGGGAGCTGTTTTTT.

This clone was seen once. The chain employs TRBV6-2 or TRBV6-3 and TRBJ2-7, with unresolved D. V shed 6 bases and J shed 2 bases, with 11 bases lying between them. Germline V CDR1 and CDR2: MNHEY, SVGEGT. This CDR3 contains 13 residues. The DNA for the CDR3 is TGTGCCAGCAGCCCCTCCTCAGCCTACGAGCAGTACTTC. This gives the protein CASSPSSAYEQYF.

CDR3 region: CATSDAGTSTNEQFF. The CDR3 DNA is TGTGCCACCAGTGATGCCGGGACTAGTACAAATGAGCAGTTCTTC. This rearrangement joins TRBV24-1 to TRBJ2-1; 8 bases match TRBD2. The CDR3 sequence is 15 residues long. Germline values: CDR1 KGHDR, CDR2 SFDVKD. The V gene end was trimmed by 3 bases and the J gene end by 7 bases; junction bases not matched to a gene: 7.

The chain couples TRBV11-2 to TRBJ1-1; 10 bases agree with TRBD1. The CDR3 is 15 amino acids. With 1 base clipped from V and 2 bases from J, the junction kept 1 base outside the gene matches. The germline CDR1 and CDR2 sequences are SGHAT and FQNNGV. Written as DNA, the CDR3 is TGTGCCAGCAGCTTAGGACAGGGGGCTAACACTGAAGCTTTCTTT. Translation: CASSLGQGANTEAFF.

The rearrangement links TRBV4-1 to TRBJ2-4; 8 bases are a match to TRBD1. Trimming at V came to 6 bases and at J to 8 bases, leaving 12 bases not matched to a gene. The germline gives CDR1 MGHRA, CDR2 YSYEKL. The CDR3 totals 15 residues. CDR3 nucleotides: TGCGCCAGCAGTCGAGGACAGGGTGATGTGGACATTCAGTACTTC. This sequence encodes CASSRGQGDVDIQYF.

This clone has only a few counts. The chain links TRBV24-1 to TRBJ1-1; 7 positions match TRBD1. CDR1 KGHDR and CDR2 SFDVKD come from the germline V gene. The CDR3 runs to 13 residues. J lost 8 bases, V lost 2 bases, and 4 bases had no gene match. The CDR3 spells CATSDWTGTEAFF. The CDR3 coding sequence is TGTGCCACCAGTGATTGGACAGGTACAGAAGCTTTCTTT.

The rearrangement uses TRBV5-1 and TRBJ2-2; D remains ambiguous. Per the germline V gene, CDR1 is SGHRS and CDR2 is YFSETQ. V was trimmed by 1 base and J by 6 bases, leaving 19 bases between them. The length of the CDR3 is 17 residues. DNA of the CDR3: TGCGCCAGCAGCTTGCCGCCCCCTGTAGCATACGCCGGGGAGCTGTTTTTT. Its translation is CASSLPPPVAYAGELFF.

This chain links TRBV4-2 with TRBJ2-7; D may be TRBD2 (5 bases). V lost 0 bases to trimming and J lost 3 bases, with 15 bases between them. CDR3 length: 16 amino acids. Germline V gene data show CDR1 as LGHNA and CDR2 as YNFKEQ. In DNA, the CDR3 is TGTGCCAGCAGCCAAGACCCCGCAGCGGCCTACTACGAGCAGTACTTC. This encodes CASSQDPAAAYYEQYF.

The sample holds a few counts of this clone. This chain uses TRBV7-6 with TRBJ2-5; TRBD2 aligns across 12 bases. The CDR3 is 16 residues long. Germline lookup yields CDR1 SGHVS and CDR2 FNYEAQ. V gave up 6 bases and J gave up 6 bases; unmatched junction bases: 11. The CDR3 spells CASRPTSGGPTKTQYF. In nucleotides, the CDR3 is TGTGCCAGCAGACCGACTAGCGGGGGCCCGACAAAGACCCAGTACTTC.

The chain combines TRBV7-2 with TRBJ1-4; D is possibly TRBD1 (5 bases). The CDR3 consists of 15 residues. V lost 0 bases and J 6 bases, leaving 11 bases between the germline ends. CDR1 SGHTA and CDR2 FQGNSA come from the germline V gene. The CDR3 is CASSLAWGGHEKLFF. CDR3 sequence (DNA): TGTGCCAGCAGCTTAGCGTGGGGGGGACATGAAAAACTGTTTTTT.

V is TRBV2 and J is TRBJ2-5; D possibly corresponds to TRBD2 (6 bases). The germline V gene encodes CDR1 SNHLY and CDR2 FYNNEI. V was cut by 4 bases and J by 1 base, with 13 bases left in between. This CDR3 comprises 15 residues. The CDR3 coding sequence is TGTGCCAGCAGTGTCCGGGACTCCCCCCAAGAGACCCAGTACTTC. Amino acid sequence: CASSVRDSPQETQYF.

The chain carries TRBV11-2 and TRBJ1-1; D is unresolved. This CDR3 contains 16 residues. CDR1 is SGHAT and CDR2 is FQNNGV in the germline V gene. V shed 1 base and J shed 0 bases, with 12 bases lying between them. CDR3 sequence (DNA): TGTGCCAGCAGCTTAGTTTCAGGTGCTATGAACACTGAAGCTTTCTTT. Its protein product is CASSLVSGAMNTEAFF.

The CDR3 reads CASSPPTGGTGNTIYF. DNA of the CDR3: TGTGCCAGCAGCCCCCCCACAGGGGGAACTGGAAACACCATATATTTT. The chain couples TRBV28 to TRBJ1-3; 8 nucleotides line up with TRBD1. The CDR3 runs 16 residues. Unmatched junction bases numbered 9, after V lost 6 bases and J lost 2 bases. Germline CDR1 MDHEN, CDR2 SYDVKM.